The 5 T cell receptor beta chains below come from one sample, sequenced in a study of T cell responses to AZD1222 COVID-19 vaccine. Clones were read by immunoSEQ multiplex PCR, and TCRdb kept only the in-frame ones, dropping some. This table holds some 71,000 clones, roughly nine tenths found once. The specimen comprised peripheral blood, sampled 28 days after the second AZD1222 dose. These receptors came from an adult who received the AZD1222 COVID-19 vaccine.

The chain joins TRBV27 to TRBJ2-7; D is ambiguous. This CDR3 has 15 amino acids. Germline V gives CDR1 MNHEY, CDR2 SMNVEV (reference sequence). The ends were cut back, 3 bases at V and 3 bases at J, with 15 bases in the middle. For the CDR3, the DNA is TGTGCCAGCAGTTTTAGCACCCTGGGCGTCTACGAGCAGTACTTC. The encoded protein is CASSFSTLGVYEQYF.

The chain uses TRBV5-8 and TRBJ1-2, with 11 nucleotides matching TRBD1. V shed 2 bases, J shed 8 bases, and the junction held 5 bases outside the gene matches. The CDR3 consists of 14 residues. Per the germline V gene, CDR1 is SGHTS and CDR2 is YDEGEE. The CDR3 region is CASSFGWTGGGYTF. Here the CDR3 DNA reads TGTGCCAGCAGCTTTGGATGGACAGGGGGCGGCTACACCTTC. Filled out from reference TRBV5-8 and TRBJ1-2, the complete variable domain reads EAGVTQSPTHLIKTRGQQATLRCSPISGHTSVYWYQQALGLGLQFLLWYDEGEERNRGNFPPRFSGRQFPNYSSELNVNALELEDSALYLCASSFGWTGGGYTFGSGTRLTVV.

V and J are TRBV15 and TRBJ2-5; weak D call: TRBD1 (5 bases). There are 14 residues in the CDR3. From germline, CDR1 is LNHNV and CDR2 YYDKDF (reference sequence). V was trimmed by 0 bases and J by 3 bases, leaving 8 bases between them. CDR3 region: CATSRDRQKETQYF. DNA for the CDR3: TGTGCCACCAGCAGAGACCGACAGAAAGAGACCCAGTACTTC. Supplemented by reference TRBV15 and TRBJ2-5, the full variable domain reads DAMVIQNPRYQVTQFGKPVTLSCSQTLNHNVMYWYQQKSSQAPKLLFHYYDKDFNNEADTPDNFQSRRPNTSFCFLDIRSPGLGDTAMYLCATSRDRQKETQYFGPGTRLLVL.

The CDR3 DNA reads TGCGCCAGCAGCCTGGCGACTAGCGGGAGAGATGAGCAGTTCTTC. It is translated as CASSLATSGRDEQFF. The rearrangement uses TRBV4-1 and TRBJ2-1; 12 nucleotides align to TRBD2. Per germline, CDR1 MGHRA and CDR2 YSYEKL. J was trimmed by 8 bases and V by 4 bases; bases with no gene match: 6. The CDR3 covers 15 residues.

The V and J genes are TRBV5-1 and TRBJ2-7, with 8 bases that match TRBD2. Looked up from germline, CDR1 is SGHRS and CDR2 is YFSETQ. V shed 5 bases, J shed 4 bases, and the junction held 8 bases outside the gene matches. The CDR3 covers 14 residues. CDR3 coding DNA: TGCGCCAGCAGGGCGCGGGAGGTCGGTTACGAGCAGTACTTC. The encoded protein is CASRAREVGYEQYF.